This TCR beta chain originates from a study of cytomegalovirus exposure and HLA in healthy donors. V lost 0 bases to trimming and J lost 7 bases; unmatched junction nucleotides: 2. The CDR3 contains 13 residues. CDR1 is SGHTA, CDR2 FQGNSA, per germline. This clone turned up a few times. Its antigen remains unknown. The PCR used 60 Vbeta and 13 Jbeta primers. As originally analysed: Later work found roughly 80 million unique TCR beta chains, with roughly 11 million shared. The repertoire was sequenced with immunoSEQ multiplex PCR; TCRdb's copy has only in-frame clones and lacks some. V, J and clone size are those of that table, while D and trimming were read from the DNA. The sample contains 150,000 to 200,000 clones, about four fifths of which appear only once. The study, taken as a whole, reports: The classifier was said to identify cytomegalovirus status with high specificity and sensitivity. Earlier analysis found most TCR beta V segments productive about 87% or about 30% of the time. One later analysis reportedly identified an Asian-associated ancestry cluster that showed fewer N-insertions than the roughly 600-donor mean.

Sequencing was carried out using PBMCs. This TCR came from a girl aged 5 to 17 in good health and CMV-seropositive. The rearrangement links TRBV7-2 to TRBJ1-2, with 7 bases lining up with TRBD1. CDR3 region: CASSLAGGGGYTF. CDR3 nucleotide sequence: TGTGCCAGCAGCTTAGCAGGGGGCGGTGGCTACACCTTC.